This TCR beta chain emerged from a study of cytomegalovirus exposure and HLA in healthy donors. Study conclusions and caveats: Despite most TCR sequences being rare, some public TCRs occurred in many donors. Reports showed the classifier diagnosing cytomegalovirus status with high specificity and sensitivity. Cytomegalovirus-associated status was assigned to about 170 TCR beta chains.

This CDR3 comprises 16 residues. V was pared by 4 bases and J by 0 bases, with 6 bases of the junction left unmatched. From germline, CDR1 is SGHRS and CDR2 YFSETQ. A remark on this clone: The antigen is unknown. This sample includes further DNA sequences coding for the same CDR3.

TCRdb's table, derived via immunoSEQ multiplex PCR, lists solely in-frame clones and lacks some. The table includes more than 250,000 clones, about nine tenths detected once. Sequenced: PBMCs. The receptor's source is a young woman in good health and CMV-seropositive. The rearrangement joins TRBV5-1 to TRBJ2-1; TRBD2 matches 8 bases. The CDR3 spells CASSLGGGSSYNEQFF. The CDR3 nucleotides read TGCGCCAGCAGCCTGGGCGGGGGGAGCTCCTACAATGAGCAGTTCTTC.